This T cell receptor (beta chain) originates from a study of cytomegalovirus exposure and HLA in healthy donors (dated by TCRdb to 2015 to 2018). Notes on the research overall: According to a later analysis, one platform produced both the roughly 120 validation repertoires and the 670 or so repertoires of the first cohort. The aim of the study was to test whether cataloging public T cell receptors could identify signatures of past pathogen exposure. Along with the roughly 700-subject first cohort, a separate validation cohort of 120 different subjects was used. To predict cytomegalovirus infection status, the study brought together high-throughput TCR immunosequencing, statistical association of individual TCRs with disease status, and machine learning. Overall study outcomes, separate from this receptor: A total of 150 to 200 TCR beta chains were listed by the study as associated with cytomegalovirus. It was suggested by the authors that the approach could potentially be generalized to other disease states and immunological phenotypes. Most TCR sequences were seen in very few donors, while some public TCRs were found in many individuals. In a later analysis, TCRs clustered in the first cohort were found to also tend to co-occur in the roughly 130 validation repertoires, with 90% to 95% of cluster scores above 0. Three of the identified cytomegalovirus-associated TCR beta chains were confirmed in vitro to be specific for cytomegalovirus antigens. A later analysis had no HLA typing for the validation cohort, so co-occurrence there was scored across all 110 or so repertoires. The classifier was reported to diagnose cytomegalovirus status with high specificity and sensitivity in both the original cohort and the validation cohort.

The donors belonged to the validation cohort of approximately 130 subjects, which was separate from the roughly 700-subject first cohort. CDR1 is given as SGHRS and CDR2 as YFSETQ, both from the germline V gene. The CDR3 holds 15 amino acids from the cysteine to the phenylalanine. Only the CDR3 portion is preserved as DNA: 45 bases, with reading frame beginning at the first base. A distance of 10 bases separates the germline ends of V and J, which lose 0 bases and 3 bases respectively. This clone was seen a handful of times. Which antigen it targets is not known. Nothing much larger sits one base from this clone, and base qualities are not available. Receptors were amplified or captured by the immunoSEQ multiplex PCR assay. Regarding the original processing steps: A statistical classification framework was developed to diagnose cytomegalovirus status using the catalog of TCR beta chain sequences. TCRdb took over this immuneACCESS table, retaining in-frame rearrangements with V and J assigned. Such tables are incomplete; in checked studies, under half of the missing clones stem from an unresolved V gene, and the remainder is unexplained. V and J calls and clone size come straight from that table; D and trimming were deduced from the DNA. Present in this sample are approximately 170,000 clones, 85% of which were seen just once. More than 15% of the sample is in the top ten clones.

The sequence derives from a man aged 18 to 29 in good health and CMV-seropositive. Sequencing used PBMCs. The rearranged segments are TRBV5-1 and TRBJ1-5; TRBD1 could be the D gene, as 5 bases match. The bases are TGCGCCAGCAGCTTGGAGGGCAGGGTCAATCAGCCCCAGCATTTT. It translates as CASSLEGRVNQPQHF. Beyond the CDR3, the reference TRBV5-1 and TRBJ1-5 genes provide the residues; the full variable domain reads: KAGVTQTPRYLIKTRGQQVTLSCSPISGHRSVSWYQQTPGQGLQFLFEYFSETQRNKGNFPGRFSGRQFSNSRSEMNVSTLELGDSALYLCASSLEGRVNQPQHFGDGTRLSIL.